The 19 T cell receptor beta chains presented below share a single source sample, sequenced in a study of T cells in localized non-small cell lung cancer. Profiled with immunoSEQ multiplex PCR; TCRdb holds only in-frame clones, not every one. The repertoire has tens of thousands of clones, roughly 83% of them found once; the top ten carry about 1.5%. The material was peripheral blood, obtained before any cancer treatment. These receptors came from a female donor of 60 years or more with stage I lung adenocarcinoma.

This rearrangement joins TRBV5-4 to TRBJ2-5, with D uncertain. V gave up 2 bases and J gave up 5 bases, with 10 bases separating them. Per the germline V gene, CDR1 is SGHNT and CDR2 is YYREEE (reference sequence). The CDR3 has 13 residues. CDR3 DNA sequence: TGTGCCAGCAGCTTCCTACCTTCTGAGACCCAGTACTTC. Protein product: CASSFLPSETQYF.

The chain employs TRBV19 and TRBJ1-3; D may be TRBD1 (5 bases). Trimming shortened V by 4 bases and J by 0 bases, and 13 bases separated the two germline ends. Germline V gives CDR1 LNHDA, CDR2 SQIVND (reference sequence). This CDR3 has 16 amino acids. The CDR3: CASSRKTANSGNTIYF. CDR3 coding DNA: TGTGCCAGTAGTAGGAAGACAGCTAACTCTGGAAACACCATATATTTT.

This clone was counted a single time. V and J are TRBV7-2 and TRBJ1-2, with D maybe TRBD1 (6 bases). Germline V CDR1 and CDR2: SGHTA, FQGNSA. V lost 1 base and J 8 bases, leaving 11 bases between the germline ends. The length of the CDR3 is 13 residues. The CDR3 region has the DNA TGTGCCAGCAGCTTAGGGACAGCCGGAGGCTACACCTTC. Amino acid sequence: CASSLGTAGGYTF.

The J gene is TRBJ1-1, the V gene TRBV6-1, with 7 bases fitting TRBD1. With V trimmed by 4 bases and J by 1 base, 3 bases remained unmatched. CDR1 MNHNS and CDR2 SASEGT come from the germline V gene. CDR3 size: 14 residues. As DNA, the CDR3 is TGTGCCAGCAGTGTACAGGGGAAGAACACTGAAGCTTTCTTT. This sequence encodes CASSVQGKNTEAFF.

The chain couples TRBV7-3 to TRBJ2-1; tentative D call: TRBD2 (6 bases). V shed 5 bases and J shed 6 bases, with 14 bases lying between them. The CDR3 is 14 amino acids. CDR1 is SGHTA and CDR2 is FQGTGA in the germline V gene. The chain's CDR3 is CASSPPGGSNEQFF. For the CDR3, the DNA is TGTGCCAGCAGCCCCCCCGGGGGAAGCAATGAGCAGTTCTTC. Variable domain in full (rest from reference TRBV7-3 and TRBJ2-1): GAGVSQTPSNKVTEKGKYVELRCDPISGHTALYWYRQSLGQGPEFLIYFQGTGAADDSGLPNDRFFAVRPEGSVSTLKIQRTERGDSAVYLCASSPPGGSNEQFFGPGTRLTVL.

The V call is TRBV5-1, the J call TRBJ2-7, with TRBD1 identical over 9 bases. V lost 4 bases and J lost 3; bases outside the gene matches: 14. The germline gives CDR1 SGHRS, CDR2 YFSETQ. The CDR3 sequence is 17 residues long. The chain's CDR3 is CASSREQGAITYYEQYF. The CDR3, as DNA: TGCGCCAGCAGCCGTGAACAGGGGGCCATAACCTACTACGAGCAGTACTTC. The variable domain in full, with the rest retrieved from reference TRBV5-1 and TRBJ2-7, is KAGVTQTPRYLIKTRGQQVTLSCSPISGHRSVSWYQQTPGQGLQFLFEYFSETQRNKGNFPGRFSGRQFSNSRSEMNVSTLELGDSALYLCASSREQGAITYYEQYFGPGTRLTVT.

For this clone: Other DNA sequences in this specimen translate into the identical CDR3. The chain joins TRBV7-8 to TRBJ1-1; 8 nucleotides align to TRBD1. Per the germline V gene, CDR1 is SGHVS and CDR2 is FQNEAQ. Trimming took 4 bases from V and 5 from J; bases not matched to a gene: 3. The CDR3 is made up of 13 amino acids. The CDR3 sequence is CASSSNRGTEAFF. CDR3 nucleotides: TGTGCCAGCAGCTCGAACAGGGGGACTGAAGCTTTCTTT. Full variable domain (outside the CDR3, taken from reference TRBV7-8 and TRBJ1-1): GAGVSQSPRYKVAKRGQDVALRCDPISGHVSLFWYQQALGQGPEFLTYFQNEAQLDKSGLPSDRFFAERPEGSVSTLKIQRTQQEDSAVYLCASSSNRGTEAFFGQGTRLTVV.

CDR3 region: CSVMTGDYHGYTF. CDR3 nucleotide sequence: TGCAGCGTGATGACAGGGGATTACCATGGCTACACCTTC. The chain is built from TRBV29-1 and TRBJ1-2, with TRBD1 identical over 8 bases. From germline, CDR1 is SQVTM and CDR2 ANQGSEA. The CDR3 runs to 13 residues. Trimming took 6 bases from V and 6 from J; bases not matched to a gene: 9.

The chain couples TRBV4-1 to TRBJ1-1; D gene ambiguous. The CDR3 sequence is 13 residues long. V dropped 4 bases and J dropped 1 base, with 7 bases sitting between them. The germline CDR1 and CDR2 sequences are MGHRA and YSYEKL. For the CDR3, the DNA is TGCGCCAGCAGCCTAGGGTCGAACACTGAAGCTTTCTTT. It encodes CASSLGSNTEAFF.

This sequence joins TRBV2 and TRBJ1-2; D gene uncertain. V gave up 8 bases and J gave up 0 bases, with 7 bases separating them. The CDR3 extends over 12 amino acids. Germline CDR1 reads SNHLY; CDR2 reads FYNNEI. CDR3 loop: CASDTTNYGYTF. In DNA form, the CDR3 reads TGTGCCAGCGACACCACTAACTATGGCTACACCTTC.

The CDR3 loop is CASWWGGTEAFF. The CDR3 nucleotides read TGTGCCAGCTGGTGGGGTGGGACTGAAGCTTTCTTT. J is TRBJ1-1 and V is TRBV6-6; D gene unclear. Germline CDR1 MNHNY, CDR2 SVGAGI (reference sequence). This CDR3 is 12 amino acids long. The V gene lost 8 bases and the J gene lost 5 bases, with 12 bases spanning the gap.

This clone has a handful of counts. The chain couples TRBV7-6 to TRBJ2-1; D gene uncertain. V lost 0 bases and J lost 5, with 8 bases in between. CDR1 and CDR2 (germline): SGHVS, FNYEAQ. There are 14 residues in the CDR3. The CDR3 nucleotides read TGTGCCAGCAGCTTAGCTGGGCGGCACAATGAGCAGTTCTTC. Protein: CASSLAGRHNEQFF.

The chain links TRBV5-8 to TRBJ1-1; no definite D call. Germline CDR1 reads SGHTS; CDR2 reads YDEGEE. Deletions cut 5 bases from V and 0 bases from J, with 5 bases between. The CDR3 totals 12 residues. The CDR3 DNA follows: TGTGCCAGCAGTCTCATGAACACTGAAGCTTTCTTT. Its protein is CASSLMNTEAFF.

The chain uses TRBV4-2 and TRBJ1-4; D remains ambiguous. Trimming stripped 0 bases from V and 8 bases from J, with 16 bases between. This CDR3 has 16 residues. CDR1 is LGHNA and CDR2 is YNFKEQ in the germline V gene. The CDR3 nucleotides are TGTGCCAGCAGCCAAGATAGAGGACGGGCGATCGAAAAACTGTTTTTT. It specifies CASSQDRGRAIEKLFF.

This clone was seen a handful of times. The rearrangement links TRBV2 to TRBJ2-4; 14 bases line up with TRBD2. Germline loops: CDR1 SNHLY, CDR2 FYNNEI. The J segment lost 1 base and the V segment lost 6 bases, leaving 5 bases of the junction unmatched. This CDR3 is 17 amino acids long. The CDR3 is CASRGTSGGSAKNIQYF. The CDR3 DNA reads as TGTGCCAGCAGGGGGACTAGCGGGGGATCGGCCAAAAACATTCAGTACTTC.

The chain carries TRBV2 and TRBJ1-1; D perhaps matches TRBD1 (5 bases). Germline V gene lookup returns CDR1 SNHLY and CDR2 FYNNEI. V lost 3 bases to trimming and J lost 2 bases, with 13 bases between them. The CDR3 loop spans 15 amino acids. This chain's CDR3 is CASSEDRGTNTEAFF. In DNA, the CDR3 is TGTGCCAGCAGTGAGGATCGAGGGACCAACACTGAAGCTTTCTTT.

This sequence joins TRBV6-1 and TRBJ2-7; D possibly corresponds to TRBD2 (6 bases). With 6 bases removed from V and 7 bases from J, the gap between germline ends came to 16 bases. Germline V gene data show CDR1 as MNHNS and CDR2 as SASEGT. This CDR3 comprises 13 residues. CDR3 amino acids: CASRAGRSEEQYF. The CDR3 DNA reads as TGTGCCAGCAGGGCGGGACGTTCGGAGGAGCAGTACTTC.

The chain links TRBV2 to TRBJ2-1, with no clear D. The germline V and J ends were trimmed by 3 bases and 7 bases, with 16 bases remaining between them. The CDR3 contains 15 residues. CDR1 and CDR2 from the germline V gene are SNHLY and FYNNEI. The CDR3 protein is CASSDGLSDRNEQFF. The CDR3 DNA reads TGTGCCAGCAGTGATGGTTTGAGCGATCGGAATGAGCAGTTCTTC.

This CDR3 reads CASSRRDLGAGELFF. For the CDR3, the DNA is TGTGCCAGCAGCCGCAGGGACCTAGGGGCCGGGGAGCTGTTTTTT. The chain uses TRBV4-2 and TRBJ2-2; TRBD1 or TRBD2 may be the D gene (5 bases each). Germline assignment: CDR1 LGHNA and CDR2 YNFKEQ. The CDR3 spans 15 residues. Trimming left V 4 bases short and J 6 bases short, with 15 bases between.